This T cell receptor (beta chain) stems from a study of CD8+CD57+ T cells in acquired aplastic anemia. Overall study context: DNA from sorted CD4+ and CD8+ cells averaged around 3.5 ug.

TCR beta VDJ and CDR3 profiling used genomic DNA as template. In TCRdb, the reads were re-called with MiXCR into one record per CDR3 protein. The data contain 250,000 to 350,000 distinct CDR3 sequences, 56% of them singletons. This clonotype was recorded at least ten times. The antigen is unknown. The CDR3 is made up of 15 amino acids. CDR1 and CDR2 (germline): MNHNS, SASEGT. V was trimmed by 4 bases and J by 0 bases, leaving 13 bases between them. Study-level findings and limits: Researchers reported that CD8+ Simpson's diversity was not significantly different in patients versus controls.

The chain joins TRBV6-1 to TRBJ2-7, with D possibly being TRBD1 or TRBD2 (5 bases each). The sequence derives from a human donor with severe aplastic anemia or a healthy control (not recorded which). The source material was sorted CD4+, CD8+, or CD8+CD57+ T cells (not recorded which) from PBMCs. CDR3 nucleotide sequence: TGTGCCAGCAGTGTCGGCGAGGGGAGCTCCTACGAGCAGTACTTC. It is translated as CASSVGEGSSYEQYF.